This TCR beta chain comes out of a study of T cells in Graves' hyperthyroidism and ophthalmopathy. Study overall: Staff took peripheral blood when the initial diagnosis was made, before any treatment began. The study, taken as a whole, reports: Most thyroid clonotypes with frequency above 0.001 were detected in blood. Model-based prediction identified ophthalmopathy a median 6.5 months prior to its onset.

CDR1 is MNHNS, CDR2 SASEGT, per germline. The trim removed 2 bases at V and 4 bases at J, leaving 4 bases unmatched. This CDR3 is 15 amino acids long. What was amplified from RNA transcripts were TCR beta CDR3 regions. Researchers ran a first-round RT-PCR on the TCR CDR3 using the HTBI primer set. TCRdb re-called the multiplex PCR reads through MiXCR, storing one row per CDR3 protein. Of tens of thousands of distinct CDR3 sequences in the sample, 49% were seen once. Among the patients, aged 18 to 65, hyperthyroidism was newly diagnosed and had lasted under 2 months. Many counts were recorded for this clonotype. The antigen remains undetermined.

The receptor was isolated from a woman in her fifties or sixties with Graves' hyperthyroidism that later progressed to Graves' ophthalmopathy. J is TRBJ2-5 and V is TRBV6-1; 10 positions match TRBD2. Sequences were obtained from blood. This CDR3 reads CASSELSGRGETQYF. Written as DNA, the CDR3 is TGTGCCAGCAGTGAATTAAGCGGGAGGGGAGAGACCCAGTACTTC.